A single sample is the source of the 9 T cell receptor beta chains below, sequenced in a study of cytomegalovirus exposure and HLA in healthy donors. Amplification used 60 Vbeta primers and 13 Jbeta primers. Data came from immunoSEQ multiplex PCR; TCRdb stores just in-frame clones and leaves some out. The sample includes approximately 160,000 clones, 65% to 80% of them seen just once. Sample: PBMCs. The receptors were sampled from a woman younger than 45 in good health and CMV-seronegative.

V and J are TRBV6-1 and TRBJ2-7, with TRBD1 matching over 9 bases. V lost 5 bases to trimming and J lost 2 bases; unmatched junction nucleotides: 7. The CDR3 loop spans 15 amino acids. CDR1 and CDR2 from the germline V gene are MNHNS and SASEGT. As DNA, the CDR3 is TGTGCCAGCAGTACCCGACAGGGGGTTCCCTACGAGCAGTACTTC. It yields the protein CASSTRQGVPYEQYF.

The gene calls are TRBV2 and TRBJ2-4; possibly TRBD1 for D (6 bases). Germline-derived CDR1 and CDR2 are SNHLY and FYNNEI. V lost 8 bases and J lost 4, with 18 bases in between. The CDR3 is 15 residues long. Here the CDR3 reads CASVQLTGLKNIQYF. Here the CDR3 DNA reads TGTGCCAGCGTCCAATTGACAGGACTTAAAAACATTCAGTACTTC.

The CDR3 region has the DNA TGTGCCAGCAGCCAAGATCGGGGGGGGGTCTATGGCTACACCTTC. Translated: CASSQDRGGVYGYTF. This rearrangement joins TRBV4-2 to TRBJ1-2; TRBD1 is a possible D gene (5 bases). Germline CDR1 LGHNA, CDR2 YNFKEQ. The CDR3 consists of 15 residues. V lost 0 bases to trimming and J lost 4 bases, with 12 bases between them.

In this sample, this clone turned up once. The CDR3 spells CAWSVRNRGRAEAFF. Written as DNA, the CDR3 is TGTGCCTGGAGTGTACGGAACAGGGGAAGGGCTGAAGCTTTCTTT. The chain carries TRBV30 and TRBJ1-1, with TRBD1 matching over 7 bases. CDR3 length: 15 residues. V lost 0 bases and J lost 6; bases outside the gene matches: 10. Germline-derived CDR1 and CDR2 are GTSNPN and SVGIG (reference sequence).

The chain combines TRBV2 with TRBJ2-1, with D perhaps matching TRBD1 (5 bases). From germline, CDR1 is SNHLY and CDR2 FYNNEI. CDR3 length: 16 residues. Deletions cut 2 bases from V and 2 bases from J, with 13 bases between. The CDR3 sequence: CASSEFVQAPYNEQFF. The CDR3 coding sequence is TGTGCCAGCAGTGAATTTGTACAGGCACCCTACAATGAGCAGTTCTTC.

The V and J genes are TRBV11-2 and TRBJ1-5; 8 nucleotides line up with TRBD1. The CDR3 runs to 14 residues. CDR1 is SGHAT, CDR2 FQNNGV, per germline. The V segment lost 5 bases and the J segment 2 bases; nucleotides outside the gene matches: 2. The CDR3 nucleotides are TGTGCCAGCAGCCTGGACAGGGGCAATCAGCCCCAGCATTTT. Amino acid sequence: CASSLDRGNQPQHF. Using reference TRBV11-2 and TRBJ1-5 for the parts outside the CDR3, the full variable domain is EAGVAQSPRYKIIEKRQSVAFWCNPISGHATLYWYQQILGQGPKLLIQFQNNGVVDDSQLPKDRFSAERLKGVDSTLKIQPAKLEDSAVYLCASSLDRGNQPQHFGDGTRLSIL.

This clone appeared a single time. The rearrangement joins TRBV9 to TRBJ2-7; 12 positions agree with TRBD2. The CDR3 is 15 residues long. The germline CDR1 and CDR2 sequences are SGDLS and YYNGEE. Trimming at V came to 4 bases and at J to 0 bases, leaving 2 bases not matched to a gene. The CDR3 spells CASSLAGGSSYEQYF. The CDR3, as DNA: TGTGCCAGCAGCCTAGCGGGAGGGAGCTCCTACGAGCAGTACTTC.

J is TRBJ2-7 and V is TRBV5-1, with 10 positions matching TRBD1. Germline V gene sequence: CDR1 SGHRS, CDR2 YFSETQ. J was trimmed by 5 bases and V by 8 bases; bases with no gene match: 10. This CDR3 region has 14 residues. CDR3 residues: CARPPRDRGNEQYF. The CDR3 DNA reads as TGCGCCAGACCCCCCCGGGACAGGGGCAACGAGCAGTACTTC. The variable domain in full, with the rest retrieved from reference TRBV5-1 and TRBJ2-7, is KAGVTQTPRYLIKTRGQQVTLSCSPISGHRSVSWYQQTPGQGLQFLFEYFSETQRNKGNFPGRFSGRQFSNSRSEMNVSTLELGDSALYLCARPPRDRGNEQYFGPGTRLTVT.

This clone was observed a single time. V is TRBV18 and J is TRBJ1-2; D might be TRBD1 (6 bases). The germline V gene encodes CDR1 KGHSH and CDR2 LQKENI. The CDR3 is 18 residues long. The ends were cut back, 0 bases at V and 5 bases at J, with 22 bases in the middle. CDR3 residues: CASSPPGGRGLTGYGYTF. DNA for the CDR3: TGTGCCAGCTCACCACCCGGGGGGCGCGGCCTAACTGGGTATGGCTACACCTTC.